This T cell receptor (beta chain) came from a study of T cell responses to AZD1222 COVID-19 vaccine. Findings and limits, study-wide: Repertoire sampling happened only post peak T cell response. Clonal diversity was possibly underestimated, and the donors were mostly white British, with more females. Close to half of spike-specific TCRs reportedly recognize unmutated variant regions. Dominant at 160-218 and 743-854, vaccine-associated CD4 TCRs also spanned spike.

Points on this clone: Its antigen is as yet unknown.

From germline, CDR1 is MNHEY and CDR2 SVGAGI. V lost 0 bases, J lost 0 bases, and 12 bases lay in between. The CDR3 is made up of 16 amino acids. TCRdb keeps only in-frame clones here, not all; method: immunoSEQ multiplex PCR. The table has 120,000 to 150,000 clones, more than 75% seen once; the top ten hold 4% to 6%. The chain couples TRBV6-5 to TRBJ2-7, with D uncertain. This sequence originates from an adult in good health. Sequenced material: peripheral blood, taken on day 0 of AZD1222 vaccination. The CDR3 here is CASSYSRTASSYEQYF. The CDR3 nucleotides read TGTGCCAGCAGTTACTCACGTACCGCCAGCTCCTACGAGCAGTACTTC.